This is a list of T cell receptor beta chains from one sample in a study of CD4 T cells in relation to SARS-CoV-2 and coronaviruses. Method: immunoSEQ multiplex PCR; TCRdb's copy keeps in-frame clones and lacks some. The sample yields about 26,000 clones, 73% seen once. The antigens these receptors bind are not known. Sequencing used CD4+ T cells from PBMCs, cultured in vitro. Receptors originate from a human donor in good health. Each CDR3 is given with its conserved first and last residue. D genes are given only for firm matches. Clone size is given for some rows only: seen once, a few or many times, or a class if the clone is expanded.

j_call,v_call,clone_size,d_call,cdr3_nt,cdr3_aa
TRBJ2-3,TRBV11-3,.,TRBD2,TGTGCCAGCAGCTTTACTAGCGGGCTCACAGATACGCAGTATTTT,CASSFTSGLTDTQYF
TRBJ2-2,TRBV7-2,once,TRBD1,TGTGCCAGCAGCACCCGGACAGGGAACACCGGGGAGCTGTTTTTT,CASSTRTGNTGELFF
TRBJ2-3,TRBV5-4,few,TRBD1,TGTGCCAGCAGCAACCCCAGGGGGCACACAGATACGCAGTATTTT,CASSNPRGHTDTQYF
TRBJ1-1,TRBV5-1,.,.,TGCGCCAGCAGCTACTACAGTAGGGGCACTGAAGCTTTCTTT,CASSYYSRGTEAFF
TRBJ1-2,TRBV27,.,.,TGTGCCAGCAGTTTAGCCCTCAGAAGGGGATCTCTCTCTGGCTACACCTTC,CASSLALRRGSLSGYTF
TRBJ2-4,TRBV7-9,.,.,TGTGCCAGCAGCCCGACTAGGGGCGGAAACATTCAGTACTTC,CASSPTRGGNIQYF
TRBJ2-5,TRBV6-5,.,.,TGTGCCAGCAGTTACCGCCACGGGCCGCAAGAGACCCAGTACTTC,CASSYRHGPQETQYF
TRBJ2-1,TRBV5-4,.,.,TGTGCCAGCAGCTTGGGGGGAGACTCCTACAATGAGCAGTTCTTC,CASSLGGDSYNEQFF
TRBJ2-7,TRBV4-3,.,.,TGCGCCAGCAGCAGACAGTACAGTCCGATTTACGAGCAGTACTTC,CASSRQYSPIYEQYF
TRBJ2-3,TRBV9,.,TRBD2,TGTGCCAGCAGCTTGGGGGGGATTGGCACAGATACGCAGTATTTT,CASSLGGIGTDTQYF
TRBJ2-3,TRBV5-1,.,.,TGCGCCAGCAGCATACAGGCAGATACGCAGTATTTT,CASSIQADTQYF
TRBJ1-2,TRBV5-6,few,TRBD1,TGTGCCAGCAGCCCAGGGGGGCCGACTAACTATGGCTACACCTTC,CASSPGGPTNYGYTF
TRBJ1-6,TRBV5-1,.,TRBD1,TGCGCCAGCAGCGAGACCGGGACAGGGGGGTCCTATAATTCACCCCTCCACTTT,CASSETGTGGSYNSPLHF
TRBJ2-5,TRBV19,.,.,TGTGCCAGTAGTGGCTCCGGGTTACTAGGGGAGACCCAGTACTTC,CASSGSGLLGETQYF
TRBJ1-5,TRBV7-2,few,TRBD1,TGTGCCAGCAGCTCCAGGGGGGATATTCAGCCCCAGCATTTT,CASSSRGDIQPQHF
TRBJ1-1,TRBV7-9,.,.,TGTGCCACTTTCGTAAACACTGAAGCTTTCTTT,CATFVNTEAFF
TRBJ2-5,TRBV7-2,.,.,TGTGCCAGCAGGTGGGGAGGGGGAGAGACCCAGTACTTC,CASRWGGGETQYF
TRBJ2-5,TRBV7-2,.,.,TGTGCCAGCAGCTTAGCCGTAGAGACCCAGTACTTC,CASSLAVETQYF
TRBJ2-1,TRBV4-2,.,TRBD2,TGTGCCAGCAGCCAGGTTAGCGGGAGGGGGTACAATGAGCAGTTCTTC,CASSQVSGRGYNEQFF
TRBJ2-1,TRBV30,.,TRBD2,TGTGCCTGGATGGTGGCCGGGGGGATCTACAATGAGCAGTTCTTC,CAWMVAGGIYNEQFF
TRBJ1-2,TRBV10-3,once,TRBD1,TGTGCCATCATGGGGACAGGGGGCTACACCTTC,CAIMGTGGYTF
TRBJ2-3,TRBV5-1,.,TRBD1,TGCGCCAGCAGCTTGGTGGACAGGTCCAGCACAGATACGCAGTATTTT,CASSLVDRSSTDTQYF
TRBJ1-4,TRBV18,.,.,TGTGCCAGCTCACCACCGGGGGGTAATGAAAAACTGTTTTTT,CASSPPGGNEKLFF
TRBJ1-4,TRBV7-9,few,TRBD1,TGTGCCAGCAGCTGGGACAGCAGTAATGAAAAACTGTTTTTT,CASSWDSSNEKLFF
TRBJ2-7,TRBV18,.,TRBD1,TGTGCCAGCTCACCCGGGACAGACTACGAGCAGTACTTC,CASSPGTDYEQYF
TRBJ1-1,TRBV6-1,.,.,TGTGCCAGCAGTGAACCCCTGAACACTGAAGCTTTCTTT,CASSEPLNTEAFF
TRBJ2-3,TRBV6-5,.,.,TGTGCCAGCAGCCACCGGGACAGCACAGATACGCAGTATTTT,CASSHRDSTDTQYF
TRBJ1-1,TRBV5-5,.,.,TGTGCCAGCAGCTTGTACTTCTTGGCTCAGGGAGTTGAAGCTTTCTTT,CASSLYFLAQGVEAFF
TRBJ1-4,TRBV7-9,.,.,TGTGCCAGCAGCCACCCAGGGACGGCTAATGAAAAACTGTTTTTT,CASSHPGTANEKLFF
TRBJ1-5,TRBV5-1,few,TRBD1,TGCGCCAGCAGCTACTCAGGGGGAGCTGGTCAGCCCCAGCATTTT,CASSYSGGAGQPQHF
TRBJ1-2,TRBV3-1/TRBV3-2,.,TRBD1,TGTGCCAGCAGCCAAGAAGGGACAGGATTTAAAGGCTACACCTTC,CASSQEGTGFKGYTF
TRBJ1-1,TRBV7-2,.,TRBD1,TGTGCCAGCAGCTTAGTCGGGACAGGGATGGTCACTGAAGCTTTCTTT,CASSLVGTGMVTEAFF
TRBJ1-1,TRBV15,.,TRBD1,TGTGCCACCAGCAGCTCGCCGGGACAGCGGAACACTGAAGCTTTCTTT,CATSSSPGQRNTEAFF
TRBJ2-7,TRBV4-3,.,.,TGCGCCAGCAGCCAAAACTTCCCGGAGGACGAGCAGTACTTC,CASSQNFPEDEQYF
TRBJ2-7,TRBV3-1/TRBV3-2,.,TRBD2,TGTGCCAGCAGCCAAGGTCTAGCGGAGGCCTACGAGCAGTACTTC,CASSQGLAEAYEQYF
TRBJ2-5,TRBV6-1,.,TRBD2,TGTGCCAGCAGTGAGGTACTGGGTACTAGCGGGGACCCACAAGAGACCCAGTACTTC,CASSEVLGTSGDPQETQYF
TRBJ2-7,TRBV9,.,.,TGTGCCAGCAGCGTAGGGTCCGGACGGGGTGACGAGCAGTACTTC,CASSVGSGRGDEQYF
TRBJ1-2,TRBV5-1,once,.,TGCGCCAGCAGCCCCGAGGGCGGGTCCGGCTACACCTTC,CASSPEGGSGYTF
TRBJ1-3,TRBV10-3,.,.,TGTGCCATCAGTGAGTTTGGGGACTCTGGAAACACCATATATTTT,CAISEFGDSGNTIYF
TRBJ2-5,TRBV7-2,few,.,TGTGCCAGCAGCTTAGGAGTTAGCGGTAAAGAGACCCAGTACTTC,CASSLGVSGKETQYF
TRBJ2-3,TRBV9,.,TRBD2,TGTGCCAGCTCTCGTACGGCGGGGGGGGGTGATACGCAGTATTTT,CASSRTAGGGDTQYF
TRBJ1-1,TRBV11-3,.,.,TGTGCCAGCAGCTTGGGCGACATGAACACTGAAGCTTTCTTT,CASSLGDMNTEAFF
TRBJ2-5,TRBV19,.,.,TGTGCCAGTAGTATCGGGACTCATCCTCAAGAGACCCAGTACTTC,CASSIGTHPQETQYF
TRBJ2-1,TRBV7-3,.,.,TGTGCCAGCAGCCGGACCCGGGACTCCTCCTACAATGAGCAGTTCTTC,CASSRTRDSSYNEQFF
TRBJ1-1,TRBV2,.,.,TGTGCCAGCAGTACGGACGGGAACACTGAAGCTTTCTTT,CASSTDGNTEAFF
TRBJ1-5,TRBV6-5,.,.,TGTGCCAGCAGTCCCTTAAGCAGGGTTGGTCAGCCCCAGCATTTT,CASSPLSRVGQPQHF
TRBJ1-2,TRBV7-8,.,.,TGTGCCAGCAGCCGCACAGACAGTCGGGGCTACACCTTC,CASSRTDSRGYTF
TRBJ2-3,TRBV4-2,.,TRBD2,TGTGCCAGCAGCCAAGTAGCAGAGCCTAGCGGGACCCAGGCAGATACGCAGTATTTT,CASSQVAEPSGTQADTQYF
TRBJ1-4,TRBV30,.,TRBD1,TGTGCCTGGAGCGGGGACAGGGGGTCCCTGGGTGAAAAACTGTTTTTT,CAWSGDRGSLGEKLFF
TRBJ2-2,TRBV5-1,.,.,TGCGCCAGCCGCCGGGGGCAATTGACCGGGGAGCTGTTTTTT,CASRRGQLTGELFF
TRBJ2-3,TRBV9,.,.,TGTGCCAGCAGCGTCTCCCGCCCAGTCACTGGCACAGATACGCAGTATTTT,CASSVSRPVTGTDTQYF
TRBJ1-1,TRBV12-3/TRBV12-4,.,.,TGTGCCAGCGGGCTCGAGTTGAACACTGAAGCTTTCTTT,CASGLELNTEAFF
TRBJ1-4,TRBV5-1,.,.,TGCGCCAGCAGCTTAGACCTTAATGAAAAACTGTTTTTT,CASSLDLNEKLFF
TRBJ2-5,TRBV11-2,once,TRBD2,TGTGCCAGCAGCTCCGGACTAGCGGGGCCTCAAGAGACCCAGTACTTC,CASSSGLAGPQETQYF
TRBJ2-5,TRBV4-1,once,TRBD2,TGCGCCAGCAGCCAATCTTCGGGGGGGGTCCAAGAGACCCAGTACTTC,CASSQSSGGVQETQYF
TRBJ2-5,TRBV7-8,once,TRBD1,TGTGCCAGCAGCTTTAGTTTTGGGACAGGGTCAGAGACCCAGTACTTC,CASSFSFGTGSETQYF
TRBJ1-2,TRBV4-2,few,.,TGTGCCAGCAGCCAAGAGGGCCGGGGTCACTATGGCTACACCTTC,CASSQEGRGHYGYTF
TRBJ1-5,TRBV29-1,.,.,TGCAGCGTTCTCGGGGGCGGGGGTAGCAATCAGCCCCAGCATTTT,CSVLGGGGSNQPQHF
TRBJ1-2,TRBV7-7,.,TRBD1,TGTGCCAGCAGCCCCCGCCAGCGGACAGGAAACTATGGCTACACCTTC,CASSPRQRTGNYGYTF
TRBJ2-2,TRBV5-1,.,.,TGCGCCAGCAGGAACAGCGGGGAGCTGTTTTTT,CASRNSGELFF